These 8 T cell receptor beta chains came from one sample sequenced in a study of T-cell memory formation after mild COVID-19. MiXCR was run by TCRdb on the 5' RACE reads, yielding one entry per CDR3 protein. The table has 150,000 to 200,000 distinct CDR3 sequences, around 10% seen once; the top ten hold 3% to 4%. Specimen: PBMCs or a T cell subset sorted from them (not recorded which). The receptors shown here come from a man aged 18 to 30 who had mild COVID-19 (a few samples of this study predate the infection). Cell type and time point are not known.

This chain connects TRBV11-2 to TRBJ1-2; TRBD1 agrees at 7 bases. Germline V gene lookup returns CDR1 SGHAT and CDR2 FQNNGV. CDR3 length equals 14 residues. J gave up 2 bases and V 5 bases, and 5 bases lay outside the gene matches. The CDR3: CASSALQGNYGYTF. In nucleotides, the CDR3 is TGTGCCAGCAGCGCCCTACAGGGGAACTATGGCTACACCTTC.

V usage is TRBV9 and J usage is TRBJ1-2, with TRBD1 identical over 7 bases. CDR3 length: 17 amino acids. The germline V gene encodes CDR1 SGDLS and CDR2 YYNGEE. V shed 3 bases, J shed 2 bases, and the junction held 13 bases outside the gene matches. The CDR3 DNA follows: TGTGCCAGCAGCGGAGAGTCGGGGACAGCAGAGAACTATGGCTACACCTTC. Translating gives CASSGESGTAENYGYTF.

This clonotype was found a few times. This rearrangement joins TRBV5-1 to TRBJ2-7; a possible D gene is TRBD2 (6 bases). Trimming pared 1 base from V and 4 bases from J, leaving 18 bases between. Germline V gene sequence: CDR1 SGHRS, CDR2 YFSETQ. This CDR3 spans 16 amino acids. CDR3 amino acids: CASSLTTGPGEYEQYF. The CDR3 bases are TGCGCCAGCAGCTTGACCACGGGGCCGGGGGAGTACGAGCAGTACTTC.

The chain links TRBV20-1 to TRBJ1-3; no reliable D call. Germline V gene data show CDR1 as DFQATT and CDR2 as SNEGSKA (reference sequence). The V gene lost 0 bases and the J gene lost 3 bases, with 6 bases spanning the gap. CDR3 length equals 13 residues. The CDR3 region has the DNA TGCAGTGCTAGAGAAGGTGTTGGAAACACCATATATTTT. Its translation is CSAREGVGNTIYF.

CDR3 coding DNA: TGTGCCAGCAGACCAGGGGGGGCCAACTATGGCTACACCTTC. Encoded protein: CASRPGGANYGYTF. This chain joins TRBV28 and TRBJ1-2; 7 bases line up with TRBD1. V lost 6 bases and J lost 2; bases outside the gene matches: 6. CDR1 and CDR2 from the germline V gene are MDHEN and SYDVKM. The CDR3 loop spans 14 amino acids.

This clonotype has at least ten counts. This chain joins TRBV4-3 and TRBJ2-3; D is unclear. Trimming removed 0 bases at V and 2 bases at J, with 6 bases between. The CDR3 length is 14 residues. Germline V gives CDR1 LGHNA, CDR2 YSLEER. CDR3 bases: TGCGCCAGCAGCCAAGACTTCAACACAGATACGCAGTATTTT. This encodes CASSQDFNTDTQYF.

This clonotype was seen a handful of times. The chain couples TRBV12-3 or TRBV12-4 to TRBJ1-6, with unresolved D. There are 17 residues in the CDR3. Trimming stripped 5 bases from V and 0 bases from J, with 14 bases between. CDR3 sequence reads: CASSPDGWSSYNSPLHF. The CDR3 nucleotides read TGTGCCAGCAGTCCCGACGGTTGGAGCTCCTATAATTCACCCCTCCACTTT.

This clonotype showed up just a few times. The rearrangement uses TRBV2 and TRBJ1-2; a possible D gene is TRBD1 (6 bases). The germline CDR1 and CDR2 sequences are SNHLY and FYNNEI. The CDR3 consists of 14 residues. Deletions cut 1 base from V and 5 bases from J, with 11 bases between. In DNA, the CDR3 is TGTGCCAGCAGTGAAGTCCAGGGGAGGTATGGCTACACCTTC. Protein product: CASSEVQGRYGYTF.